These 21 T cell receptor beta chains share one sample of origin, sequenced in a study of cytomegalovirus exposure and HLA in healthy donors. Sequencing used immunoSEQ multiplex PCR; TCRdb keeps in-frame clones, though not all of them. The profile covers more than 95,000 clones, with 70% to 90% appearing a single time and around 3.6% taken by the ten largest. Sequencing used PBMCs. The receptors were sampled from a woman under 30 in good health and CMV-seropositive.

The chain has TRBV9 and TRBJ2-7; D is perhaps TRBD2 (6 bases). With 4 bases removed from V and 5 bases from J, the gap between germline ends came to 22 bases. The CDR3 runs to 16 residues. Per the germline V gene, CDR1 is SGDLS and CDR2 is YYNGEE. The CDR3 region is CASSISPTGVGHEQYF. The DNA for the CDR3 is TGTGCCAGCAGCATAAGTCCAACGGGAGTCGGTCACGAGCAGTACTTC.

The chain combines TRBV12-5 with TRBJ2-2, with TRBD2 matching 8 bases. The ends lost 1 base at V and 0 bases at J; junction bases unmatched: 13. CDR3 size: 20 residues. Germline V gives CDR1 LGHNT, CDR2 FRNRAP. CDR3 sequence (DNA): TGTGCTAGTGGTTTGGGTTTTCGCGTTAGCGGGACCTCGAACACCGGGGAGCTGTTTTTT. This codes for CASGLGFRVSGTSNTGELFF.

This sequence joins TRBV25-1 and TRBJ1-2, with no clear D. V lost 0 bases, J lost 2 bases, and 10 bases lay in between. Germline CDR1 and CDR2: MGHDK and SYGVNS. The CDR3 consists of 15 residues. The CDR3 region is CASSEYSAQNYGYTF. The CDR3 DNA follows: TGTGCCAGCAGTGAATACTCCGCCCAGAACTATGGCTACACCTTC.

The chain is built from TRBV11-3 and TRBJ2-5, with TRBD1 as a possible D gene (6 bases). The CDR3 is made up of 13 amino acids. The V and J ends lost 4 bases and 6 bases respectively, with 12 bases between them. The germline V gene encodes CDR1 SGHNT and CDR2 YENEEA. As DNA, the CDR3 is TGTGCCAGCAGCTCGGAGACAGGCCAGACCCAGTACTTC. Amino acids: CASSSETGQTQYF.

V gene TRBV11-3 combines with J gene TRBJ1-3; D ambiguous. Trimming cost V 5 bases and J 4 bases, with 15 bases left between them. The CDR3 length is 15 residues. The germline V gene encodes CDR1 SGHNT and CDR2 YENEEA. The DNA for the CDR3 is TGTGCCAGCAGCCGGAGGTGGGGTTACGGAAACACCATATATTTT. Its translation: CASSRRWGYGNTIYF.

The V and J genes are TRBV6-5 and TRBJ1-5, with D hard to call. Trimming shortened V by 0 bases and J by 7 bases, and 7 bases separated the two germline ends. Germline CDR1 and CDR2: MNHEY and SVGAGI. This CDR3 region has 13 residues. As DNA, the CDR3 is TGTGCCAGCAGTTACTCGACGGAGCAGCCCCAGCATTTT. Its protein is CASSYSTEQPQHF.

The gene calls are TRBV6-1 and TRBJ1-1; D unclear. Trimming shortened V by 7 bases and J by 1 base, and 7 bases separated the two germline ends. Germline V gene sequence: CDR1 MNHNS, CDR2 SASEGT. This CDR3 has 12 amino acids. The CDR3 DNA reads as TGTGCCAGCAAGCCTCAGAACACTGAAGCTTTCTTT. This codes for CASKPQNTEAFF.

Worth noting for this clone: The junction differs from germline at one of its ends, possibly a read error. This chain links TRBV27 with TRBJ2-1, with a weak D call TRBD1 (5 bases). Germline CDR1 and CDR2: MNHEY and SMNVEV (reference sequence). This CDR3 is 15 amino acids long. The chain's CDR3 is CASSLSTQGRDEQFF. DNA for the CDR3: TGTGCCAGCAGCTTATCGACCCAGGGTAGGGATGAGCAGTTCTTC.

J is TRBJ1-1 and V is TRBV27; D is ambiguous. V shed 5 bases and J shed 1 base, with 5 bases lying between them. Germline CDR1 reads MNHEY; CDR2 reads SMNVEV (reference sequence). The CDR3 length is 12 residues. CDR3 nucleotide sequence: TGTGCCAGCAGTGACTGGAACACTGAAGCTTTCTTT. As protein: CASSDWNTEAFF.

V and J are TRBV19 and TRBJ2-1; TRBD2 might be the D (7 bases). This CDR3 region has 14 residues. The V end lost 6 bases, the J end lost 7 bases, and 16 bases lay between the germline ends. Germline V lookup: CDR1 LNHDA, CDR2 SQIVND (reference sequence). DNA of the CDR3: TGTGCCAGTAGATCTGGGGGGGCTTCTAATGAGCAGTTCTTC. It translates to CASRSGGASNEQFF.

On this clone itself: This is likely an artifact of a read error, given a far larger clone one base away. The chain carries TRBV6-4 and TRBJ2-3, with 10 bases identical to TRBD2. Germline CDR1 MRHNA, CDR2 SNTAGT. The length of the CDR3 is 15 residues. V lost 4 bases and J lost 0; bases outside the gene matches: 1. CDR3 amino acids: CASSVTSGSTDTQYF. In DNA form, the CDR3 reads TGTGCCAGCAGTGTGACTAGCGGGAGCACAGATACGCAGTATTTT.

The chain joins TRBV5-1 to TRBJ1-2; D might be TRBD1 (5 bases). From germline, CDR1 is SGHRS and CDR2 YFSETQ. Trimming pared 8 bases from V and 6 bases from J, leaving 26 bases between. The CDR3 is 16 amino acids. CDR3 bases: TGCGCCAGTAGTGATCGACAAACAGGACCCGTAAATGGCTACACCTTC. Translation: CASSDRQTGPVNGYTF.

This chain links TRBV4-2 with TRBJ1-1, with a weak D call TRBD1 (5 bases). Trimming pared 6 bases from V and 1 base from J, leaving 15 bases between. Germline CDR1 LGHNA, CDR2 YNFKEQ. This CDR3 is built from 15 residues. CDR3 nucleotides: TGTGCCAGCAGTCAAACAGGCTCCCAGAACACTGAAGCTTTCTTT. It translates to CASSQTGSQNTEAFF.

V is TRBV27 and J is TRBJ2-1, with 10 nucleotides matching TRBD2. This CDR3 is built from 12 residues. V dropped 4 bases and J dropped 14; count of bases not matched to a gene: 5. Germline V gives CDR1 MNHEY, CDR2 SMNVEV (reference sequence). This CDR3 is CASSYLAGDEFF. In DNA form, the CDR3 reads TGTGCCAGCAGTTATCTAGCGGGAGACGAGTTCTTC.

This chain's CDR3 is CASSIMGGGPGETQYF. CDR3 bases: TGTGCCAGTAGTATAATGGGAGGCGGTCCGGGGGAGACCCAGTACTTC. The chain links TRBV19 to TRBJ2-5; maybe TRBD2 (6 bases). The V and J ends lost 2 bases and 5 bases respectively, with 18 bases between them. The CDR3 extends over 16 amino acids. CDR1 is LNHDA and CDR2 is SQIVND in the germline V gene (reference sequence).

CDR3: CASSIRGGRNEQFF. The CDR3 DNA sequence: TGTGCCAGCAGTATCCGCGGGGGCAGGAATGAGCAGTTCTTC. The rearrangement joins TRBV27 to TRBJ2-1; maybe TRBD2 (7 bases). CDR3 length: 14 amino acids. Trimming took off 5 bases at V and 7 bases at J, with 15 bases between the two ends. The germline CDR1 and CDR2 sequences are MNHEY and SMNVEV (reference sequence).

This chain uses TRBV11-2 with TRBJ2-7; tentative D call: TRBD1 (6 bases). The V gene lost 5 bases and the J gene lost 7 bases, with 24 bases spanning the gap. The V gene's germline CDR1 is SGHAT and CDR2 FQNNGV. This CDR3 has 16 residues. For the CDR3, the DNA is TGTGCCAGCAGCCCCCATTTCGGGACACGGCAGGGGGAGCAGTACTTC. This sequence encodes CASSPHFGTRQGEQYF.

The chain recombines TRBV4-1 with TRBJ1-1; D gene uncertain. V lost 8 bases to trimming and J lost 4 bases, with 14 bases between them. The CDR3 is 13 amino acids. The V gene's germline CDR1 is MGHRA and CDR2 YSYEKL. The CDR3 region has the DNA TGCGCCAGCCGGCGAGACTTAGCCACTGAAGCTTTCTTT. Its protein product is CASRRDLATEAFF.

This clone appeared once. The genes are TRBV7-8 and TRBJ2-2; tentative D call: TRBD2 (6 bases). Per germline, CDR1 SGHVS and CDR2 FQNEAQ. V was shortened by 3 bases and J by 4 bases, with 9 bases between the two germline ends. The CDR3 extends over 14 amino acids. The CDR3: CASSLGLITGELFF. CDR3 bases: TGTGCCAGCAGCTTGGGACTGATCACCGGGGAGCTGTTTTTT. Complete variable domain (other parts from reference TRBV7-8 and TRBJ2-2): GAGVSQSPRYKVAKRGQDVALRCDPISGHVSLFWYQQALGQGPEFLTYFQNEAQLDKSGLPSDRFFAERPEGSVSTLKIQRTQQEDSAVYLCASSLGLITGELFFGEGSRLTVL.

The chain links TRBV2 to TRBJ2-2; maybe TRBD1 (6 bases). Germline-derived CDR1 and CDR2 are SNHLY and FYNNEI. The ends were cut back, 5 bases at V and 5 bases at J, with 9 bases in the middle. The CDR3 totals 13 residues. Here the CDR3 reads CASSNRGTGELFF. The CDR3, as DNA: TGTGCCAGCAGTAATAGGGGGACCGGGGAGCTGTTTTTT.

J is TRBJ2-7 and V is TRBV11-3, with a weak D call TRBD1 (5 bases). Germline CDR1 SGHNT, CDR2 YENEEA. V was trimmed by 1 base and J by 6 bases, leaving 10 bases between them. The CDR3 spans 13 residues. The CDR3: CASSLAAQGEQYF. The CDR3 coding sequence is TGTGCCAGCAGCTTAGCGGCCCAGGGCGAGCAGTACTTC. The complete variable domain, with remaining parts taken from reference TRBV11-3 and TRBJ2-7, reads EAGVVQSPRYKIIEKKQPVAFWCNPISGHNTLYWYLQNLGQGPELLIRYENEEAVDDSQLPKDRFSAERLKGVDSTLKIQPAELGDSAVYLCASSLAAQGEQYFGPGTRLTVT.